This T cell receptor (beta chain) comes out of a study of beta chain features in type 1 diabetes. The V segment lost 5 bases and the J segment 7 bases; nucleotides outside the gene matches: 7. The CDR3 consists of 15 residues. Germline V gene data show CDR1 as SGHNT and CDR2 as YYREEE (reference sequence). Reverse transcription of all isolated RNA meant that expressed TCRB transcripts were sequenced. Profiling relied on immunoSEQ multiplex PCR, and the TCRdb table lists in-frame clones only, not all of them. This table has hundreds of thousands of clones, 15% to 19% appearing once. This clone has a handful of counts.

Sequences were obtained from naive CD4+ T cells from blood. J is TRBJ2-1 and V is TRBV5-4; TRBD1 aligns across 12 bases. The sequence was collected from a young man in good health. The CDR3 here is CASRERDRGQNEQFF. For the CDR3, the DNA is TGTGCCAGCAGAGAGCGGGACAGGGGGCAAAATGAGCAGTTCTTC.